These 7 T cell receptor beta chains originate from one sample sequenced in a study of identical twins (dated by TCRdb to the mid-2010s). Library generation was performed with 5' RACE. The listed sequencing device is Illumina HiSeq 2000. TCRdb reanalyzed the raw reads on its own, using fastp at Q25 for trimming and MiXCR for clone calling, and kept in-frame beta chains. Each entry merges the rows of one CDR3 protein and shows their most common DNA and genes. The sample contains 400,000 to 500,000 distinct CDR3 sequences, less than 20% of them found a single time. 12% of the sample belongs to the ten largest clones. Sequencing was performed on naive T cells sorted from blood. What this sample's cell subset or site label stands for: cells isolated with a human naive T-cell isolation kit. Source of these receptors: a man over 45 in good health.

CDR3 region: CASSLGSWGTGTDTQYF. The CDR3 nucleotides read TGTGCCAGCAGTTTAGGGTCTTGGGGGACGGGCACAGATACGCAGTATTTT. The chain is built from TRBV12-3 or TRBV12-4 and TRBJ2-3; D is possibly TRBD1 or TRBD2 (5 bases each). This CDR3 has 17 amino acids. V was pared by 1 base and J by 1 base, with 15 bases between.

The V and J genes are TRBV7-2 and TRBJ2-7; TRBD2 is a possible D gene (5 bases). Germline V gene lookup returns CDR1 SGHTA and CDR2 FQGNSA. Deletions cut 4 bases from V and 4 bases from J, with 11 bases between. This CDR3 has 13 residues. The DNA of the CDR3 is TGTGCCAGCAGCTCTATCCCGGGGTACGAGCAGTACTTC. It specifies CASSSIPGYEQYF.

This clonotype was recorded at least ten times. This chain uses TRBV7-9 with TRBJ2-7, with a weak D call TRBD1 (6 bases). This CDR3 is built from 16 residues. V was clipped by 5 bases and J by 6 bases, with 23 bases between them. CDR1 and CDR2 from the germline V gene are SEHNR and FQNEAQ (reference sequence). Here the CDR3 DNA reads TGTGCCAGCAGCCTTACGGGGCTGGACAGCGGCCGCGAGCAGTACTTC. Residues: CASSLTGLDSGREQYF.

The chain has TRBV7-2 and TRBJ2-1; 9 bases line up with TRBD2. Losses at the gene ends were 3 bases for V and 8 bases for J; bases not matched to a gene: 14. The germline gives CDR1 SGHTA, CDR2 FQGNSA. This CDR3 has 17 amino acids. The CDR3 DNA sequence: TGTGCCAGCAGCTTGGGGTTTGGCGGGAGGGCCGCCGATGAGCAGTTCTTC. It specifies CASSLGFGGRAADEQFF.

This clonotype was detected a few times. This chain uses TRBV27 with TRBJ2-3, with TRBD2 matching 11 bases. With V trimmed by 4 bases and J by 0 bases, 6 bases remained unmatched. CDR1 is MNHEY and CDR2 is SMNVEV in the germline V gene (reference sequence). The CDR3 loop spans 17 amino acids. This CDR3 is CASSSLLAGGSTDTQYF. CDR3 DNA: TGTGCCAGCAGTTCGCTCCTAGCGGGGGGTAGCACAGATACGCAGTATTTT.

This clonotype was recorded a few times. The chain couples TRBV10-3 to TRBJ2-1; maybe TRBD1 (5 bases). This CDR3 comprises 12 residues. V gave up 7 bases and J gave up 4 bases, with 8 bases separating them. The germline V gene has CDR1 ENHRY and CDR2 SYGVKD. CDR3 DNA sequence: TGTGCCATCAAGACAGAATACAATGAGCAGTTCTTC. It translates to CAIKTEYNEQFF.

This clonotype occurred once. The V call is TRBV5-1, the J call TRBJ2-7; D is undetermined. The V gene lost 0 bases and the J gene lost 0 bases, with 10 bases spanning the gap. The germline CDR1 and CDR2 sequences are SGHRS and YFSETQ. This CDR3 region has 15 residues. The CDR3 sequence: CASSLGISSSYEQYF. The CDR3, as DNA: TGCGCCAGCAGCTTGGGTATTTCGAGCTCCTACGAGCAGTACTTC.